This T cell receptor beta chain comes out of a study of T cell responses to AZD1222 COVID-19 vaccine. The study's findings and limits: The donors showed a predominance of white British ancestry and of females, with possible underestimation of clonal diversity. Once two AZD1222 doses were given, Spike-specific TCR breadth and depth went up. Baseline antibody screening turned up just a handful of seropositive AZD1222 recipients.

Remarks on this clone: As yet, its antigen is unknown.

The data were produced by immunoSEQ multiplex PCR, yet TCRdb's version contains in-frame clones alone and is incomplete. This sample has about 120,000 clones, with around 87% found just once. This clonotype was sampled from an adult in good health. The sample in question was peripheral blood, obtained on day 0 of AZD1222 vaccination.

The DNA of the CDR3 is TGTGCCAGCTCACCAGGGGGCGCGGGGGCTAATTCACCCCTCCACTTT. Translating it yields CASSPGGAGANSPLHF. The genes are TRBV18 and TRBJ1-6; D is possibly TRBD1 (6 bases). V dropped 2 bases and J dropped 6 bases, with 14 bases sitting between them. From germline, CDR1 is KGHSH and CDR2 LQKENI. The CDR3 sequence is 16 residues long.